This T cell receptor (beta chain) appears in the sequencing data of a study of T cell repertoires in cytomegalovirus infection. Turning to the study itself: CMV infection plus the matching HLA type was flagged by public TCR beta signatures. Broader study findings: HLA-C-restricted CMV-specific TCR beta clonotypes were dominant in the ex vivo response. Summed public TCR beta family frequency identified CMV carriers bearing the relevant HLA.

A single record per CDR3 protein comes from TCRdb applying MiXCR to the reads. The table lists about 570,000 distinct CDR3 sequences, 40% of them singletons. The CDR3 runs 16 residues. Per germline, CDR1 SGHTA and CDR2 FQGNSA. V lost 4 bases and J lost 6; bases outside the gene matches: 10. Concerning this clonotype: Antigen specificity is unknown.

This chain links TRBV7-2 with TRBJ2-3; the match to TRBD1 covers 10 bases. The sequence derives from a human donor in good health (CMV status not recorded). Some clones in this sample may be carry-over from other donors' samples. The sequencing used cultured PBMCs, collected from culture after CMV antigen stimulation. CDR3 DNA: TGTGCCAGCAGCTCACCCTGGGACAGGGGAACGGATACGCAGTATTTT. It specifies CASSSPWDRGTDTQYF.